This TCR beta chain was sequenced in a study of blood T cell repertoires in COVID-19. On this clone: One end of the junction fails to match germline, which may point to a read error. Other DNA sequences in this sample translate to the same CDR3.

Per the germline V gene, CDR1 is LGHDT and CDR2 is YNNKEL (reference sequence). The CDR3 is made up of 20 amino acids. Authors' methods: Amplifying reference gene primers gave estimates of nucleated cell counts. Sequencing used immunoSEQ multiplex PCR; TCRdb keeps in-frame clones, though not all of them. V, J and clone size reflect that table, while D and trimming were determined from the DNA. The sample contains around 200,000 clones, roughly four fifths of which appear only once. The genes are TRBV3-1 (or the pseudogene TRBV3-2) and TRBJ1-3; D is perhaps TRBD1 (6 bases). What was sequenced was peripheral blood. This TCR was sampled from a man aged 25-45 years with active or convalescent COVID-19. CDR3 coding DNA: TGTGCCAGTAGCCAAGTTCTTGGGGGCGCGTCGATCTTCTCTGGAAACACCATATATTTT. Its protein product is CASSQVLGGASIFSGNTIYF.